A single sample is the source of the 20 T cell receptor beta chains below, sequenced in a study of graft-versus-host responses after intestinal transplantation. The assay was immunoSEQ multiplex PCR, and TCRdb's table has in-frame clones only and misses some. The data contain about 27,000 clones, roughly 80% of them seen just once; the ten biggest clones take up 1% to 1.3%. The source was PBMCs, collected approximately four weeks after intestinal transplant. Receptors were obtained from a human patient who received an intestinal transplant, so some T cells may come from the graft donor.

This chain connects TRBV4-2 to TRBJ1-4, with 7 positions matching TRBD1. The germline V gene encodes CDR1 LGHNA and CDR2 YNFKEQ. V gave up 4 bases and J gave up 4 bases; unmatched junction bases: 9. The CDR3 runs to 16 residues. The CDR3 sequence is CASSRIGGTDNEKLFF. CDR3 sequence (DNA): TGTGCCAGCAGCCGTATCGGCGGGACAGATAATGAAAAACTGTTTTTT.

The rearrangement uses TRBV9 and TRBJ2-3, with TRBD2 as a possible D gene (6 bases). Germline V lookup: CDR1 SGDLS, CDR2 YYNGEE. V was pared by 0 bases and J by 2 bases, with 10 bases between. The CDR3 sequence is 15 residues long. Here the CDR3 reads CASSVGPGVTDTQYF. The CDR3 DNA reads as TGTGCCAGCAGCGTAGGACCGGGGGTCACAGATACGCAGTATTTT. The variable domain in full, completed from reference TRBV9 and TRBJ2-3, reads DSGVTQTPKHLITATGQRVTLRCSPRSGDLSVYWYQQSLDQGLQFLIQYYNGEERAKGNILERFSAQQFPDLHSELNLSSLELGDSALYFCASSVGPGVTDTQYFGPGTRLTVL.

The gene calls are TRBV2 and TRBJ2-3, with TRBD2 matching over 9 bases. Germline loops: CDR1 SNHLY, CDR2 FYNNEI. V lost 5 bases and J lost 2; bases outside the gene matches: 8. The CDR3 is 16 amino acids. The CDR3: CASSYFKRGDTDTQYF. CDR3 DNA sequence: TGTGCCAGCAGTTATTTTAAGCGGGGGGACACAGATACGCAGTATTTT.

The gene calls are TRBV18 and TRBJ1-1, with a weak D call TRBD1 (5 bases). The CDR3 length is 18 residues. Germline V lookup: CDR1 KGHSH, CDR2 LQKENI. Trimming stripped 3 bases from V and 1 base from J, with 21 bases between. CDR3 protein: CASSPVIFLRGTNTEAFF. CDR3 bases: TGTGCCAGCTCACCGGTTATTTTTTTGAGGGGAACGAACACTGAAGCTTTCTTT. The full variable domain, with the rest looked up from reference TRBV18 and TRBJ1-1, is NAGVMQNPRHLVRRRGQEARLRCSPMKGHSHVYWYRQLPEEGLKFMVYLQKENIIDESGMPKERFSAEFPKEGPSILRIQQVVRGDSAAYFCASSPVIFLRGTNTEAFFGQGTRLTVV.

The chain uses TRBV19 and TRBJ2-7; D might be TRBD1 or TRBD2, each matching 5 bases. The CDR3 sequence is 14 residues long. Germline loops: CDR1 LNHDA, CDR2 SQIVND (reference sequence). The V end lost 5 bases, the J end lost 0 bases, and 11 bases lay between the germline ends. In nucleotides, the CDR3 is TGTGCCAGTAGTGCCGGGGCGCCCTCCTACGAGCAGTACTTC. It translates to CASSAGAPSYEQYF.

This chain connects TRBV27 to TRBJ2-7; 8 positions agree with TRBD1. The J segment lost 5 bases and the V segment lost 6 bases, leaving 15 bases of the junction unmatched. CDR1 and CDR2 from the germline V gene are MNHEY and SMNVEV (reference sequence). The CDR3 loop spans 16 amino acids. The CDR3 region has the DNA TGTGCCAGCAGCACGGGGCTCTGGACAGGGAATAACGAGCAGTACTTC. Amino acids: CASSTGLWTGNNEQYF.

The chain uses TRBV5-6 and TRBJ2-5; D not certain. Per the germline V gene, CDR1 is SGHDT and CDR2 is YYEEEE. The V gene lost 1 base and the J gene lost 6 bases, with 10 bases spanning the gap. There are 13 residues in the CDR3. The CDR3 DNA reads TGTGCCAGCAGCTTGCTGTCTCTGAAGACCCAGTACTTC. Protein product: CASSLLSLKTQYF.

This clone was seen a handful of times. The rearrangement uses TRBV5-1 and TRBJ2-5, with 13 bases aligning to TRBD2. V shed 0 bases, J shed 5 bases, and the junction held 7 bases outside the gene matches. Per the germline V gene, CDR1 is SGHRS and CDR2 is YFSETQ. The CDR3 is 17 amino acids. The DNA of the CDR3 is TGCGCCAGCAGCTTGGGACTAGCGGGGGGCGTGCGGGAGACCCAGTACTTC. This translates into CASSLGLAGGVRETQYF.

The chain has TRBV4-2 and TRBJ1-3; the match to TRBD1 covers 7 bases. V dropped 3 bases and J dropped 0; count of bases not matched to a gene: 8. Germline CDR1 and CDR2: LGHNA and YNFKEQ. The CDR3 length is 17 residues. The CDR3 spells CASSHATGADSGNTIYF. The CDR3 nucleotides are TGTGCCAGCAGCCATGCTACAGGGGCGGACTCTGGAAACACCATATATTTT.

The chain uses TRBV13 and TRBJ1-1; the D is unclear. Trimming cost V 8 bases and J 0 bases, with 7 bases left between them. Germline CDR1 and CDR2: PRHDT and FYEKMQ (reference sequence). The CDR3 is 12 residues long. The chain's CDR3 is CASGLMNTEAFF. The CDR3 DNA follows: TGTGCCAGCGGGCTCATGAACACTGAAGCTTTCTTT.

The J gene is TRBJ2-2, the V gene TRBV28, with 7 nucleotides matching TRBD1. Trimming at V came to 4 bases and at J to 4 bases, leaving 12 bases not matched to a gene. This CDR3 contains 17 residues. Germline CDR1 MDHEN, CDR2 SYDVKM. CDR3 DNA sequence: TGTGCCAGCAGTTCCTCCGGTGGGACAGATTTCACCGGGGAGCTGTTTTTT. Translated, it gives CASSSSGGTDFTGELFF. Full variable domain (remainder filled in from reference TRBV28 and TRBJ2-2): DVKVTQSSRYLVKRTGEKVFLECVQDMDHENMFWYRQDPGLGLRLIYFSYDVKMKEKGDIPEGYSVSREKKERFSLILESASTNQTSMYLCASSSSGGTDFTGELFFGEGSRLTVL.

The chain recombines TRBV15 with TRBJ2-3; TRBD2 matches 7 bases. Looked up from germline, CDR1 is LNHNV and CDR2 is YYDKDF (reference sequence). J gave up 5 bases and V 1 base, and 0 bases lay outside the gene matches. CDR3 size: 13 residues. CDR3 nucleotides: TGTGCCACCAGCAGAGCGGGGGGAGATACGCAGTATTTT. This sequence encodes CATSRAGGDTQYF.

CDR3 DNA: TGTGCCAGCAGTGAAGGAACAGGGGTAAATCCACCCCTCCACTTT. The encoded protein is CASSEGTGVNPPLHF. The V and J genes are TRBV2 and TRBJ1-6; 7 positions agree with TRBD1. There are 15 residues in the CDR3. V lost 1 base to trimming and J lost 11 bases; unmatched junction nucleotides: 8. Germline CDR1 and CDR2: SNHLY and FYNNEI. The full variable domain, its missing parts supplied by reference TRBV2 and TRBJ1-6, is EPEVTQTPSHQVTQMGQEVILRCVPISNHLYFYWYRQILGQKVEFLVSFYNNEISEKSEIFDDQFSVERPDGSNFTLKIRSTKLEDSAMYFCASSEGTGVNPPLHFGNGTRLTVT.

The V call is TRBV19, the J call TRBJ2-3; TRBD2 matches 8 bases. This CDR3 is 15 amino acids long. The germline V gene has CDR1 LNHDA and CDR2 SQIVND (reference sequence). The J segment lost 2 bases and the V segment lost 5 bases, leaving 6 bases of the junction unmatched. CDR3 DNA: TGTGCCAGTAGTCTACTAGCGGCCCTCACAGATACGCAGTATTTT. It translates to CASSLLAALTDTQYF.

In this sample, this clone turned up a few times. The chain has TRBV11-3 and TRBJ2-2; D gene uncertain. CDR1 SGHNT and CDR2 YENEEA come from the germline V gene. V lost 2 bases, J lost 4 bases, and 8 bases lay in between. CDR3 length equals 14 residues. The CDR3 loop is CASSLRTLTGELFF. The CDR3 coding sequence is TGTGCCAGCAGCTTAAGGACCCTCACCGGGGAGCTGTTTTTT.

The gene calls are TRBV10-3 and TRBJ2-1, with D perhaps being TRBD1 or TRBD2 (6 bases each). V was pared by 2 bases and J by 3 bases, with 8 bases between. Germline CDR1 is ENHRY and CDR2 is SYGVKD. This CDR3 contains 14 residues. CDR3 in DNA: TGTGCCATCAGTGAGCGGGGGCTCTACAATGAGCAGTTCTTC. Translating gives CAISERGLYNEQFF.

The chain links TRBV7-8 to TRBJ2-7; TRBD1 agrees at 9 bases. This CDR3 has 15 residues. J was trimmed by 0 bases and V by 3 bases; bases with no gene match: 3. Germline-derived CDR1 and CDR2 are SGHVS and FQNEAQ. CDR3 DNA: TGTGCCAGCAGCTTCCGGACAGGGGTCTCCTACGAGCAGTACTTC. It yields the protein CASSFRTGVSYEQYF.

V and J are TRBV11-2 and TRBJ2-5; 9 positions match TRBD1. The V and J ends lost 3 bases and 2 bases, in that order; junction bases with no gene match: 13. The CDR3 is 18 residues long. CDR1 and CDR2 (germline): SGHAT, FQNNGV. CDR3 in DNA: TGTGCCAGCAGCTTGTATCCGGGACAGGGCTCTCTTCAAGAGACCCAGTACTTC. As protein: CASSLYPGQGSLQETQYF.

The gene calls are TRBV4-1 and TRBJ1-5; TRBD1 matches at 7 bases. V gave up 5 bases and J gave up 4 bases; unmatched junction bases: 5. CDR3 size: 14 residues. Looked up from germline, CDR1 is MGHRA and CDR2 is YSYEKL. CDR3 sequence reads: CASSVDRQNQPQHF. The CDR3 DNA sequence: TGCGCCAGCAGCGTGGACAGGCAAAATCAGCCCCAGCATTTT.

The chain uses TRBV5-1 and TRBJ2-5; a possible D gene is TRBD1 (5 bases). The assigned J gene may be wrong: the sequence end matches TRBJ2-7 better. The germline gives CDR1 SGHRS, CDR2 YFSETQ. CDR3 length: 14 residues. CDR3 in amino acids: CASSPPTGSYEQYF. DNA for the CDR3: TGCGCCAGCAGCCCCCCTACAGGTTCCTACGAGCAGTACTTC.